The source of this T cell receptor beta chain is a study of OX40 agonist ivuxolimab in advanced cancers. Across the study: With ivuxolimab, an agonistic anti-OX40 (CD134) antibody, patients were treated.

Sequenced by immunoSEQ multiplex PCR; TCRdb stores in-frame clones only, minus some. Of 80,000 or so clones listed, about 88% were seen once; the top ten hold nearly 8%. Germline V lookup: CDR1 SEHNR, CDR2 FQNEAQ (reference sequence). Trimming stripped 2 bases from V and 10 bases from J, with 9 bases between. This CDR3 is built from 13 residues. Sequenced here: CD4+ or CD8+ T cells sorted from blood, sampled in a trial of the OX40 agonist ivuxolimab. This sequence originates from an adult with an advanced solid tumor such as melanoma, head and neck, liver or kidney cancer. The V and J genes are TRBV7-9 and TRBJ1-6, with D perhaps TRBD1 (5 bases). The CDR3 loop is CASSLQGSSPLHF. The CDR3 DNA sequence: TGTGCCAGCAGCTTACAGGGATCATCACCCCTCCACTTT. The full variable domain, its missing parts supplied by reference TRBV7-9 and TRBJ1-6, is DTGVSQNPRHKITKRGQNVTFRCDPISEHNRLYWYRQTLGQGPEFLTYFQNEAQLEKSRLLSDRFSAERPKGSFSTLEIQRTEQGDSAMYLCASSLQGSSPLHFGNGTRLTVT.